The rows below give T cell receptor beta chains drawn from one sample of a study of human thymus T cells. The protocol was immunoSEQ multiplex PCR, while the TCRdb copy is restricted to in-frame clones and leaves out a portion. The data contain over 35,000 clones, approximately 95% of them seen just once; the ten biggest clones take up roughly 0.12%. The sample consisted of blood. All receptors derive from a boy younger than two with a congenital heart defect but otherwise immunologically healthy. Both conserved end residues are part of each CDR3. Each record gives: V gene, J gene, clone size, D gene, CDR3 DNA, CDR3 protein. D genes are given only for firm matches. Some rows mark clone size as missing; the rest say once, few, many or name a class of expanded clone.

TRBV27	TRBJ1-1	-	TRBD1	TGTGCCAGCAGTTTCAGGGGGTTGAACACTGAAGCTTTCTTT	CASSFRGLNTEAFF
TRBV15	TRBJ1-1	-	TRBD1	TGTGCCACCAGCACAGGGGGCGCAAACACTGAAGCTTTCTTT	CATSTGGANTEAFF
TRBV7-9	TRBJ1-3	-	-	TGTGCCAGCAGCTTAGCGACTGCAACCTTAAGCTCTGGAAACACCATATATTTT	CASSLATATLSSGNTIYF
TRBV6-5	TRBJ2-5	-	-	TGTGCCAGCAGTTCCTCGGGCGGACAACGGACCCAGTACTTC	CASSSSGGQRTQYF
TRBV2	TRBJ1-2	-	-	TGTGCCAGCAGTGAACGCGGCTATGGCTACACCTTC	CASSERGYGYTF
TRBV2	TRBJ1-1	-	-	TGTGCCAGCAGTATGGGACTTCTGAACACTGAAGCTTTCTTT	CASSMGLLNTEAFF
TRBV19	TRBJ1-2	-	TRBD1	TGTGCCAGTAGTAAGGCGGGACAGGGGTTTTTTGGCTACACCTTC	CASSKAGQGFFGYTF
TRBV19	TRBJ1-1	-	-	TGTGCCAGTAGTATACAGGGCCGGGGTGAAGCTTTCTTT	CASSIQGRGEAFF
TRBV6-5	TRBJ2-7	-	-	TGTGCCAGCAGTAGAAGACGAGACGAGCAGTACTTC	CASSRRRDEQYF
TRBV9	TRBJ2-1	-	TRBD2	TGTGCCAGCAGCGTAGGGGGTAGCGGGAGCTCCTACAATGAGCAGTTCTTC	CASSVGGSGSSYNEQFF
TRBV5-6	TRBJ1-2	-	-	TGTGCCAGCAGCTTCGACAGTTATGGCTACACCTTC	CASSFDSYGYTF
TRBV6-5	TRBJ2-5	once	-	TGTGCCATCAGTGAGCACAGGGAAGAGACCCAGTACTTC	CAISEHREETQYF
TRBV7-2	TRBJ2-5	-	-	TGTGCCAGCAGCAAGGGACTTGAAGAGACCCAGTACTTC	CASSKGLEETQYF
TRBV11-2	TRBJ2-7	once	TRBD2	TGTGCCAGCAGCTTAAGTAGCGGGGGCTCCTACGAGCAGTACTTC	CASSLSSGGSYEQYF
TRBV7-9	TRBJ1-2	-	-	TGTGCCAGCAGCACGTTAGACAGAGACGGCGATGGCTACACCTTC	CASSTLDRDGDGYTF
TRBV18	TRBJ2-1	-	-	TGTGCCAGCTCACGTGGCAGGGCGATGAATGAGCAGTTCTTC	CASSRGRAMNEQFF
TRBV5-4	TRBJ2-5	-	-	TGTGCCAGCAGCTTGGTCACGGAGACCCAGTACTTC	CASSLVTETQYF
TRBV4-2	TRBJ2-5	-	TRBD2	TGTGCCAGCAGCCGATTCAGCGGGGGGTCCCAAGAGACCCAGTACTTC	CASSRFSGGSQETQYF
TRBV6-6	TRBJ2-7	-	-	TGTGCCAGCAGCCAAGGACAGCCCAGCTCCTACGAGCAGTACTTC	CASSQGQPSSYEQYF
TRBV5-1	TRBJ1-1	once	-	TGCGCCAGCAGCTTCCGGACTAACACTGAAGCTTTCTTT	CASSFRTNTEAFF
TRBV14	TRBJ1-2	few	-	TGTGCCAGCAGCCAAGATTCGGGTGGAGCGGATGGCTACACCTTC	CASSQDSGGADGYTF
TRBV21-1	TRBJ1-3	-	-	TGTGCCAGCAGCTGGGACTTCTGGGACACCATATATTTT	CASSWDFWDTIYF
TRBV5-4	TRBJ2-1	-	TRBD2	TGTGCCAGCAGCTGGCTAGCGGGGGGGCCCAATGAGCAGTTCTTC	CASSWLAGGPNEQFF
TRBV10-2	TRBJ2-2	-	TRBD2	TGCGCCAGCAAGCGGGGGCCGAACACCGGGGAGCTGTTTTTT	CASKRGPNTGELFF
TRBV7-3	TRBJ2-3	-	TRBD2	TGTGCCAGCAGCTTAAACGCGGGAGGGACAGATACGCAGTATTTT	CASSLNAGGTDTQYF
TRBV19	TRBJ1-5	-	-	TGTGCCAGTAGTCCTCAGTCTCAGAGTCAGCCCCAGCATTTT	CASSPQSQSQPQHF
TRBV7-9	TRBJ2-7	-	-	TGTGCCAGCAGCTTGGACAGTCGCGAGCAGTACTTC	CASSLDSREQYF
TRBV12-5	TRBJ2-1	-	TRBD2	TGTGCTAGTGGTTCCAGTATAGCGGGGGATCTCAATGAGCAGTTCTTC	CASGSSIAGDLNEQFF
TRBV5-1	TRBJ2-3	-	TRBD2	TGCGCCAGCAGCTTGGTTTTAGCGGGGGGGCTGGGAGATACGCAGTATTTT	CASSLVLAGGLGDTQYF
TRBV9	TRBJ2-7	-	TRBD2	TGTGCCAGCAGCCCCGGACTAGCGGTCTCCGAGCAGTACTTC	CASSPGLAVSEQYF
TRBV19	TRBJ1-6	-	-	TGTGCCAGTAGTATACTTCGGCAGGGGCTTAATTCACCCCTCCACTTT	CASSILRQGLNSPLHF
TRBV9	TRBJ2-2	-	-	TGTGCCAGCAGCGTAGGTCCGGGGAGGTCCACCGGGGAGCTGTTTTTT	CASSVGPGRSTGELFF
TRBV6-1	TRBJ2-7	-	TRBD2	TGTGCCAGCAGTGAACCCAGCGGGGGGTACGAGCAGTACTTC	CASSEPSGGYEQYF
TRBV28	TRBJ2-2	-	-	TGTGCCAGCACCTCGGTAGTCGGGGAGCTGTTTTTT	CASTSVVGELFF
TRBV28	TRBJ2-1	once	-	TGTGCCAGCACCTCTCCTTGGGGCATCCTGAGGAATGAGCAGTTCTTC	CASTSPWGILRNEQFF
TRBV7-9	TRBJ2-2	-	TRBD1	TGTGCCAGCAGCCTTTCGTGGGGACAGAAATACGGGGAGCTGTTTTTT	CASSLSWGQKYGELFF
TRBV10-3	TRBJ2-1	-	TRBD2	TGTGCCATCAGTGGCGGGGGGGCCGTCTACAATGAGCAGTTCTTC	CAISGGGAVYNEQFF
TRBV27	TRBJ1-5	-	TRBD1	TGTGCCAGCAGTACATTGGACAGGGGGCAGCCCCAGCATTTT	CASSTLDRGQPQHF
TRBV7-2	TRBJ2-1	-	-	TGTGCCAGCAGCCTTTTGAGCGGCGACAATGAGCAGTTCTTC	CASSLLSGDNEQFF
TRBV5-1	TRBJ2-7	-	TRBD1	TGCGCCAGCAGCTTCAACAGGGGCCCCTACGAGCAGTACTTC	CASSFNRGPYEQYF
TRBV4-1	TRBJ1-4	-	-	TGCGCCAGCAGCCTGAAAGTAGCAACTAATGAAAAACTGTTTTTT	CASSLKVATNEKLFF
TRBV5-1	TRBJ2-7	-	-	TGCGCCAGCAGCTTAGACGGACTGGGCTACGAGCAGTACTTC	CASSLDGLGYEQYF
TRBV4-1	TRBJ2-2	-	TRBD2	TGCGCCAGCAGCAAGGAGCGGGGGGGCGGTGGCACCGGGGAGCTGTTTTTT	CASSKERGGGGTGELFF
TRBV18	TRBJ2-5	-	TRBD1	TGTGCCAGCTCACCTCGGACAGGGGCCTGGGAAGGGACCCAGTACTTC	CASSPRTGAWEGTQYF
TRBV7-9	TRBJ1-1	-	-	TGTGCCAGCAGCTCGCAGTCCTATAGCACTGAAGCTTTCTTT	CASSSQSYSTEAFF
TRBV6-5	TRBJ2-4	-	-	TGTGCCAGCAGTTACTCGGTTGCTCTAGCCAAAAACATTCAGTACTTC	CASSYSVALAKNIQYF
TRBV5-4	TRBJ1-2	-	-	TGTGCCAGCACCTCTGTGGGTCTTGGCTACACCTTC	CASTSVGLGYTF
TRBV7-9	TRBJ1-3	-	TRBD1	TGTGCCAGCAGCTCCACGGGACAGGGGAACACCATATATTTT	CASSSTGQGNTIYF
TRBV5-1	TRBJ2-2	-	-	TGCGCCAGCAGCGTAGAAGCCGGGGAGCTGTTTTTT	CASSVEAGELFF
TRBV5-1	TRBJ1-1	-	TRBD1	TGCGCCAGCAGCTGGGGGACAGCACGGAACACTGAAGCTTTCTTT	CASSWGTARNTEAFF